The entry below gives a single T cell receptor (beta chain) sequence along with its context. Using immunoSEQ multiplex PCR, the repertoire was profiled, and TCRdb retains in-frame clones only, with some absent. Found here are more than 90,000 clones, 80% to 95% of them singletons; the top ten hold 1.5% to 1.9%. This record belongs to a study of T cell changes during pregnancy in multiple sclerosis. The CDR3 sequence is 17 residues long. Germline loops: CDR1 SGHNT, CDR2 YYREEE (reference sequence). Trimming took 1 base from V and 6 from J; bases not matched to a gene: 11. The receptor's source is a female donor with multiple sclerosis, enrolled in a pregnancy study. The V gene is TRBV5-4, the J gene TRBJ1-2; TRBD1 matches 11 bases. Sequences were derived from peripheral blood, sampled in the third trimester of pregnancy. CDR3 nucleotides: TGTGCCAGCAGCTTGCCTACCGGGACAGGGGGTTTAGATGGCTACACCTTC. It translates to CASSLPTGTGGLDGYTF.